The T cell receptor beta chain described here comes from a study of identical twins. Study-wide results and caveats: A lower insertion count was a feature of abundant cord blood beta clonotypes, with no such feature in memory repertoires. Compared with models, monozygotic twins showed more out-of-frame TCR alpha sharing.

A universal primer site came from template switching; cDNA carried unique molecular identifiers. MiXCR, run by TCRdb on the 5' RACE reads, gives a single entry per CDR3 protein. Of 240,000 or so distinct CDR3 sequences listed, about 7% were seen once; the top ten hold roughly 3.6%. This CDR3 is 15 amino acids long. Per germline, CDR1 SGHAT and CDR2 FQDESV (reference sequence). V lost 3 bases to trimming and J lost 1 base, with 12 bases between them. This clonotype was picked up a small number of times. What it binds is not known. This sample was also put to use in a study of yellow fever vaccine responses in identical twins.

The sequence derives from a woman under 30 in good health. The rearrangement links TRBV11-1 to TRBJ1-1; D gene ambiguous. The sample comprised memory (CD45RO+) T cells sorted from blood. This CDR3 is CASSFFDAANTEAFF. The DNA for the CDR3 is TGTGCCAGCAGCTTTTTTGACGCGGCGAACACTGAAGCTTTCTTT.